Listed below are T cell receptor beta chains from one sample, sequenced in a study of blood T cell repertoires in COVID-19. Some clones are missing from TCRdb's copy, which holds only in-frame ones; the method was immunoSEQ multiplex PCR. In the table there are 180,000 or so clones, 88% of which are singletons. The sequenced sample was peripheral blood. The source of these receptors is a man between 18 and 35 years old with active or convalescent COVID-19. The CDR3 runs from the conserved cysteine through the conserved F or W. The D gene is left open where the match is weak. The size field is filled for only some rows; it gives once, few, many or a size class.

j_gene | v_gene | d_gene | abundance | CDR3aa | CDR3nt
TRBJ2-2 | TRBV10-3 | TRBD2 | - | CAISGREGKSTGELFF | TGTGCCATCAGTGGCCGGGAGGGAAAGTCCACCGGGGAGCTGTTTTTT
TRBJ2-7 | TRBV6-2/TRBV6-3 | TRBD1 | - | CASSSQGAREQYF | TGTGCCAGCAGTTCGCAGGGGGCGCGAGAGCAGTACTTC
TRBJ2-5 | TRBV5-5 | TRBD2 | - | CASSLTGTSGYQTQYF | TGTGCCAGCAGCTTGACGGGGACTAGCGGGTATCAGACCCAGTACTTC
TRBJ2-7 | TRBV5-1 | TRBD1 | - | CASSLEGQGSYEQYF | TGCGCCAGCAGCTTAGAGGGACAGGGCTCCTACGAGCAGTACTTC
TRBJ2-1 | TRBV4-2 | TRBD2 | - | CASSQLGLAGDEQFF | TGTGCCAGCAGCCAACTTGGACTAGCAGGGGATGAGCAGTTCTTC
TRBJ1-6 | TRBV30 | TRBD1 | - | CAWTRGQGVSPLHF | TGTGCCTGGACCCGAGGACAGGGCGTTTCACCCCTCCACTTT
TRBJ2-7 | TRBV2 | TRBD1 | - | CASRVTGGLDEQYF | TGTGCCAGCAGGGTTACAGGGGGCCTGGACGAGCAGTACTTC
TRBJ2-1 | TRBV12-3/TRBV12-4 | - | once | CASSLAGDNEQFF | TGTGCCAGCAGTTTAGCGGGAGACAATGAGCAGTTCTTC
TRBJ2-3 | TRBV18 | - | - | CASSRLQTSTDTQYF | TGTGCCAGCTCACGACTCCAGACTAGCACAGATACGCAGTATTTT
TRBJ1-1 | TRBV6-1 | TRBD1 | - | CASSESGGLTGTEAFF | TGTGCCAGCAGTGAGTCAGGGGGTCTCACGGGCACTGAAGCTTTCTTT
TRBJ2-1 | TRBV7-2 | TRBD2 | - | CASSLGREKQFF | TGTGCCAGCAGCCTGGGGAGGGAGAAGCAGTTCTTC
TRBJ1-3 | TRBV5-1 | - | - | CASSPGTPGNTIYF | TGCGCCAGCAGCCCCGGGACTCCCGGAAACACCATATATTTT
TRBJ1-3 | TRBV14 | TRBD1 | - | CASSEGQGDTIYF | TGTGCCAGCAGCGAAGGACAGGGCGACACCATATATTTT
TRBJ1-5 | TRBV6-2/TRBV6-3 | TRBD1 | - | CASSFGQGGYGRPQHF | TGTGCCAGCAGTTTCGGACAGGGAGGATATGGTCGGCCCCAGCATTTT
TRBJ2-7 | TRBV11-2 | TRBD1 | - | CASSQDRALYEQYF | TGTGCCAGCAGCCAAGACAGGGCCCTCTACGAGCAGTACTTC
TRBJ2-1 | TRBV18 | TRBD2 | - | CASSPTRGGNEQFF | TGTGCCAGCTCACCTACTCGCGGGGGGAATGAGCAGTTCTTC
TRBJ1-1 | TRBV5-4 | - | - | CASSLGRARLNTEAFF | TGTGCCAGCAGCTTGGGGAGAGCACGTCTGAACACTGAAGCTTTCTTT
TRBJ2-1 | TRBV7-5 | - | once | CVRSLARGNYPHYNEQFF | TGTGTCAGAAGCCTAGCCAGGGGTAACTACCCGCATTACAATGAGCAGTTCTTC
TRBJ1-2 | TRBV19 | TRBD1 | - | CASSRGDRVEGYTF | TGTGCCAGTAGTAGAGGGGACAGGGTAGAGGGCTACACCTTC
TRBJ2-1 | TRBV5-6 | TRBD2 | - | CASSLPVSSGEQFF | TGTGCCAGCAGCTTGCCCGTGTCTAGCGGAGAGCAGTTCTTC
TRBJ2-5 | TRBV10-3 | TRBD2 | - | CAISRGRGAETQYF | TGTGCCATCAGTCGCGGGAGGGGGGCGGAGACCCAGTACTTC
TRBJ1-6 | TRBV25-1 | TRBD1 | few | CASSYSRTGGNSPLHF | TGTGCCAGCAGCTACAGTAGGACAGGGGGAAATTCACCCCTCCACTTT
TRBJ1-5 | TRBV5-1 | - | - | CASSFGGWNQPQHF | TGCGCCAGCAGCTTCGGGGGGTGGAATCAGCCCCAGCATTTT
TRBJ1-2 | TRBV6-1 | TRBD1 | once | CASSDRDRGGYTF | TGTGCCAGCAGTGATCGGGACAGGGGTGGCTACACCTTC
TRBJ1-2 | TRBV5-6 | TRBD1 | - | CASSRRQGSYGYTF | TGTGCCAGCAGCCGACGACAGGGAAGCTATGGCTACACCTTC
TRBJ1-1 | TRBV2 | - | - | CASGVDTEAFF | TGTGCCAGCGGAGTGGACACTGAAGCTTTCTTT
TRBJ1-5 | TRBV5-1 | - | - | CASSVGGSNQPQHF | TGCGCCAGCAGCGTAGGCGGCAGCAATCAGCCCCAGCATTTT
TRBJ2-7 | TRBV2 | TRBD1 | - | CASKPGQGTYEQYF | TGTGCCAGCAAACCGGGACAGGGAACCTACGAGCAGTACTTC
TRBJ2-2 | TRBV9 | - | - | CASSVAGVTGELFF | TGTGCCAGCAGCGTAGCAGGGGTTACCGGGGAGCTGTTTTTT
TRBJ1-1 | TRBV5-6 | - | once | CASSRGDRRNTEAFF | TGTGCCAGCAGCCGCGGTGACAGAAGAAACACTGAAGCTTTCTTT
TRBJ2-1 | TRBV5-6 | TRBD1 | - | CASREFRGQGIHNEQFF | TGTGCCAGCCGGGAGTTTCGGGGACAGGGGATCCACAATGAGCAGTTCTTC
TRBJ1-2 | TRBV29-1 | - | - | CSVEQGDYGYTF | TGCAGCGTGGAACAGGGTGACTATGGCTACACCTTC
TRBJ1-2 | TRBV2 | TRBD1 | - | CASSVTGGDGYTF | TGTGCCAGCAGTGTAACAGGGGGCGATGGCTACACCTTC
TRBJ2-2 | TRBV2 | - | - | CASSEQIQGAGELFF | TGTGCCAGCAGTGAACAGATACAGGGTGCCGGGGAGCTGTTTTTT
TRBJ1-5 | TRBV30 | TRBD1 | - | CAWATGGDWNQPQHF | TGTGCCTGGGCCACAGGGGGCGATTGGAATCAGCCCCAGCATTTT
TRBJ1-5 | TRBV6-2/TRBV6-3 | - | - | CASSPRQVGNQPQHF | TGTGCCAGCAGTCCACGACAGGTTGGGAATCAGCCCCAGCATTTT
TRBJ2-2 | TRBV5-5 | - | - | CASSSTVGELFF | TGTGCCAGCAGCTCCACAGTCGGGGAGCTGTTTTTT
TRBJ1-1 | TRBV27 | - | - | CASSLRPGVTEAFF | TGTGCCAGCAGTTTAAGGCCAGGGGTCACTGAAGCTTTCTTT
TRBJ2-7 | TRBV19 | TRBD1 | few | CASSAEGTGHSYEQYF | TGTGCCAGTAGTGCCGAGGGGACAGGGCATTCCTACGAGCAGTACTTC
TRBJ1-1 | TRBV11-3 | - | - | CASSIGANTEAFF | TGTGCCAGCAGCATAGGGGCAAACACTGAAGCTTTCTTT
TRBJ1-1 | TRBV21-1 | - | - | CASSKFRGGKIRLNTEAFF | TGTGCCAGCAGCAAATTTAGAGGGGGTAAAATCAGGCTGAACACTGAAGCTTTCTTT
TRBJ1-1 | TRBV30 | - | - | CAWSYRLNTEAFF | TGTGCCTGGAGTTACAGGTTGAACACTGAAGCTTTCTTT
TRBJ2-3 | TRBV7-2 | TRBD2 | - | CASSLARAGGADTQYF | TGTGCCAGCAGCTTAGCTAGGGCGGGAGGGGCAGATACGCAGTATTTT
TRBJ2-5 | TRBV9 | - | - | CASSSVQETQYF | TGTGCCAGCAGCTCCGTACAAGAGACCCAGTACTTC
TRBJ1-4 | TRBV2 | - | - | CAISFQGFGTNEKLFF | TGTGCCATCTCTTTTCAGGGGTTCGGTACTAATGAAAAACTGTTTTTT
TRBJ2-5 | TRBV29-1 | - | once | CSVAGQWGKETQYF | TGCAGCGTTGCTGGACAGTGGGGCAAAGAGACCCAGTACTTC
TRBJ1-5 | TRBV19 | TRBD1 | - | CASSIRTGDGALHF | TGTGCCAGTAGTATCCGGACAGGGGACGGGGCGCTGCATTTT
TRBJ1-1 | TRBV3-1/TRBV3-2 | - | - | CASSQGGRINTEAFF | TGTGCCAGCAGCCAGGGGGGGAGGATAAACACTGAAGCTTTCTTT
TRBJ1-2 | TRBV2 | TRBD1 | few | CASSPDRQGLDGYTF | TGTGCCAGCAGTCCCGATAGACAGGGGCTGGATGGCTACACCTTC
TRBJ2-7 | TRBV5-1 | - | few | CASSLAGSPYEQYF | TGCGCCAGCAGCTTGGCCGGGAGTCCCTACGAGCAGTACTTC
TRBJ1-5 | TRBV25-1 | - | - | CASSGFGSQGNQPQHF | TGTGCCAGCAGTGGTTTCGGTAGTCAGGGTAATCAGCCCCAGCATTTT
TRBJ1-4 | TRBV2 | - | - | CASKTQGMATNEKLFF | TGTGCCAGCAAAACACAGGGAATGGCAACTAATGAAAAACTGTTTTTT